The clone carrying this TCR beta chain was seen only a few times. What it recognizes is unknown. The data derive from a study of blood T cells in healthy people across ages. Findings of the study overall: Compared with aged donors, long-lived donors showed fewer expanded clones, suggesting selection. PBMCs left unsorted prevented a conclusive naive versus antigen-experienced comparison.

PCR was performed a second time for about 7 to 11 cycles using a sample-barcoded 5' primer and a J-beta primer mix. Each cDNA molecule was tagged by a template-switch adaptor that had 12 random nucleotides. In TCRdb, the 5' RACE reads were re-called with MiXCR into one record per CDR3 protein. Of 1,800,000 or so distinct CDR3 sequences listed, about two fifths were seen once; the top ten hold under 25%. V shed 6 bases, J shed 3 bases, and the junction held 7 bases outside the gene matches. This CDR3 is built from 13 residues. Germline V gene sequence: CDR1 DFQATT, CDR2 SNEGSKA (reference sequence). They isolated at least 6 million PBMCs from each sample.

The chain carries TRBV20-1 and TRBJ2-5; TRBD1 matches at 7 bases. This TCR was sampled from a human donor in good health. Sequencing was carried out using blood. CDR3 in amino acids: CSAEDRQKETQYF. CDR3 nucleotide sequence: TGCAGTGCGGAGGACAGGCAGAAAGAGACCCAGTACTTC.